This T cell receptor beta chain was captured by sequencing in a study of identical twins. The CDR3 length is 16 residues. Germline-derived CDR1 and CDR2 are SGHRS and YFSETQ. The V gene lost 0 bases and the J gene lost 3 bases, with 15 bases spanning the gap. This clonotype came up a few times. TCRdb itself ran the 5' RACE reads through MiXCR, one entry per CDR3 protein. The repertoire holds approximately 500,000 distinct CDR3 sequences, with 20% to 25% as singletons. A further study also used this sample, focusing on T cells expressing NK-cell markers. That work adds: According to the study, TCR beta repertoires originated from sorted CD3+CD56+NKG2C+, CD3+CD56+NKG2C- and CD3+CD56-NKG2C+ T cells. Six or seven donors showed dominant NKG2C+ clonotypes comprising roughly 1.0-7.5% of their CD8+ T cells.

The V call is TRBV5-1, the J call TRBJ1-1, with a weak D call TRBD1 (6 bases). The source material was CD4+ T cells sorted from blood. This TCR came from a woman under 30 in good health. The CDR3 nucleotides are TGCGCCAGCAGCTTGGACAGGGACGTAGCGGACACTGAAGCTTTCTTT. It translates to CASSLDRDVADTEAFF. Filled out from reference TRBV5-1 and TRBJ1-1, the complete variable domain reads KAGVTQTPRYLIKTRGQQVTLSCSPISGHRSVSWYQQTPGQGLQFLFEYFSETQRNKGNFPGRFSGRQFSNSRSEMNVSTLELGDSALYLCASSLDRDVADTEAFFGQGTRLTVV.